This section outlines one T cell receptor (beta chain) sequence together with its context. The sample originates from a study of blood T cell repertoires in COVID-19. Study summary: Samples came from the United States, Italy and Spain, spanning acute and convalescent COVID-19. PBMCs, B-cell-depleted T cells, or T cells were the source of the cDNA or gDNA that made up the material.

Source study methods: Estimation of nucleated cell counts relied on the amplification of reference gene primers. Clones were read by immunoSEQ multiplex PCR, and TCRdb kept only the in-frame ones, dropping some. V and J calls and clone size are as listed in that table; D and trimming were resolved from the DNA. The sample gives a few hundred thousand clones, 89% of which show up once; approximately 0.85% is in the top ten. Trimming pared 5 bases from V and 0 bases from J, leaving 15 bases between. Germline loops: CDR1 WNHNN, CDR2 SYGVQD (reference sequence). CDR3 length equals 16 residues. The J gene is TRBJ2-3, the V gene TRBV10-1; D possibly corresponds to TRBD1 (5 bases). Sequencing was performed on peripheral blood. This clonotype originated in a woman aged 40 to 50 who had recovered from COVID-19. The CDR3 nucleotides read TGCGCCAGCAGTCACGACAGAGTTCCTAGCACAGATACGCAGTATTTT. It specifies CASSHDRVPSTDTQYF.